This T cell receptor (beta chain) is from a study of T cells in tuberculosis. About the research overall: Sequenced TCRs come from CD1B-GMM tetramer-binding T cells.

The germline gives CDR1 LGHNA, CDR2 YSLEER. The CDR3 runs 19 residues. Trimming left V 3 bases short and J 0 bases short, with 20 bases between. Measured with immunoSEQ multiplex PCR; TCRdb has only the in-frame clones, and not every one. The sample lists about 34,000 clones, about 91% occurring once. Comments on this clone: Its target is unknown.

Time point in this sample: new active TB diagnosis, blood taken before or within 7 days of starting treatment. Confirmation came from sputum smear and/or culture positivity for M. tuberculosis. Unsorted cryopreserved PBMC were sequenced, averaging around 99,000 T cells per clinical donor. The study, taken as a whole, reports: Smaller alpha distances in active tuberculosis partly reflected shorter CDR3-alpha lengths.

The sequence came from an adult with tuberculosis. The sequencing here drew on PBMCs, taken at tuberculosis diagnosis. This sequence joins TRBV4-3 and TRBJ2-2; maybe TRBD2 (6 bases). In nucleotides, the CDR3 is TGCGCCAGCAGCCAGGAGCCCCTCGGCGGGACGGCGAACACCGGGGAGCTGTTTTTT. Encoded protein: CASSQEPLGGTANTGELFF.